The source of this T cell receptor beta chain is a study of cytomegalovirus exposure and HLA in healthy donors. The PCR was carried out with 60 Vbeta primers and 13 Jbeta primers. Assay used: immunoSEQ multiplex PCR; TCRdb lists only in-frame clones, some missing. The data hold 100,000 to 150,000 clones, with about 78% observed a single time. The CDR3 is 16 amino acids. J lost 4 bases, V lost 3 bases, and 7 bases had no gene match. CDR1 is LNHDA, CDR2 SQIVND, per germline (reference sequence). This clonotype was sampled from a female donor in good health and CMV-seronegative. Sequencing was performed on PBMCs. The rearrangement links TRBV19 to TRBJ2-5; 11 nucleotides align to TRBD2. The CDR3 sequence: CASSIGTSGRRETQYF. DNA for the CDR3: TGTGCCAGTAGTATCGGAACTAGCGGGAGACGAGAGACCCAGTACTTC.